This TCR beta chain was obtained from a study of OX40 agonist ivuxolimab in advanced cancers. Study-level background: The group had a mean age of roughly 65 years, ranged from about 23 to 79, and was just under 85% male. The study, taken as a whole, reports: Specificity for antigen went undetermined in the expanded peripheral T cells. Clonal expansion among partial responders at 0.1-3.0 mg/kg ranked near the lowest.

Patients were ineligible given autoimmune disease history or systemic immunosuppression. Worth noting for this clone: The antigen remains undetermined.

This CDR3 has 16 amino acids. Repertoires were generated with immunoSEQ multiplex PCR, while TCRdb's copy carries only in-frame clones and drops some. Of approximately 30,000 clones listed, roughly 90% are singletons. The sample here was CD4+ or CD8+ T cells sorted from blood, taken in a trial of the OX40 agonist ivuxolimab. V usage is TRBV21-1 and J usage is TRBJ2-7; the listed D gene, TRBD1, was not tested against the DNA. TRBV21-1 is marked as a pseudogene. This clonotype was sampled from an adult with an advanced solid tumor such as melanoma, head and neck, liver or kidney cancer. CDR3 residues: CASSKLGDRGFAEQYF. DNA of the CDR3: TGTGCCAGCAGCAAACTCGGGGACAGGGGATTTGCCGAGCAGTACTTC.